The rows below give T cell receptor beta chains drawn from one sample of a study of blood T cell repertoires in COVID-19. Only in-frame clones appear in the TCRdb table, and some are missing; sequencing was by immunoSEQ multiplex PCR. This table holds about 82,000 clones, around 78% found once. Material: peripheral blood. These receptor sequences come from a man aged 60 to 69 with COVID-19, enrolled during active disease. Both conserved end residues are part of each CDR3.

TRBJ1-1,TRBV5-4,CASRQTGLGRAFF
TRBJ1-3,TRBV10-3,CASQTGAGNTIYF
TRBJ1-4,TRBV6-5,CASMARGATNEKLFF
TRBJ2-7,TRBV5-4,CASSLGGQGTSGREQYF
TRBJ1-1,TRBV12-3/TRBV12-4,CASRDGGSAEAFF
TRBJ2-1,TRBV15,CATSRRGAGINNEQFF
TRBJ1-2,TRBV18,CASSPLDRVNYGYTF
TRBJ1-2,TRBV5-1,CASSAGTGTGALYYTF
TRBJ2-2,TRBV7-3,CASSFSGEALNTGELFF
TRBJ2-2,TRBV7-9,CASRPQGAGELFF
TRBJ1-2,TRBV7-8,CASSQNGHVYGYTF
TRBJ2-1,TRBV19,CASSTSGSSYNEQFF
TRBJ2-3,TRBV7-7,CASSLVGEGRENHTQYF
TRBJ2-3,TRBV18,CASSPRTGKTDTQYF
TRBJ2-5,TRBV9,CASSVGQGKGETQYF
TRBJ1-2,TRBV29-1,CSVEMTGDGYTF
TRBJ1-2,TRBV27,CASSLSGRAGVGYTF
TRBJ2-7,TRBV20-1,CSATGGQEQYF
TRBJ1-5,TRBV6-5,CASVPTGNQPQHF
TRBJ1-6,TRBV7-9,CASSTRDSGRNSPLHF
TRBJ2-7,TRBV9,CASSPQTGVREQYF
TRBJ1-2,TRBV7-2,CASSPQGTGYGYTF
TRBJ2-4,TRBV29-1,CSVEGLAGVGDIQYF
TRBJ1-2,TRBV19,CASSSQSNYGYTF
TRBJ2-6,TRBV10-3,CAISDSSGANVLTF
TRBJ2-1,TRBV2,CASLMRGTRVGDYNEQFF
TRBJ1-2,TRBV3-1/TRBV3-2,CASSHEGVNYGYTF
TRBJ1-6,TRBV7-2,CASSVPGGAVNSPLHF
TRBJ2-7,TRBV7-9,CASSFLDRDEYEQYF
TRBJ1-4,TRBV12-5,CASALVPGTNEKLFF
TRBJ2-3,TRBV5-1,CASRTAGGERRTDTQYF
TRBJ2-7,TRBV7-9,CASSDGTSGEQYF
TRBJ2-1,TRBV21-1,CASSASGGRTYNEQFF
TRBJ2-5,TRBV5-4,CASSLKRQGVGETQYF
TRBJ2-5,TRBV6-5,CASSGAGAGKETQYF
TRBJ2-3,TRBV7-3,CASSLERGGLTGPDTQYF
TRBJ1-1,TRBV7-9,CASSPRRGVLDTEAFF
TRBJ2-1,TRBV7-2,CASSLARRGPVEQFF
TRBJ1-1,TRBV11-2,CASSFPGGGGTEAFF
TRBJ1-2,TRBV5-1,CASSSTGEYGYTF
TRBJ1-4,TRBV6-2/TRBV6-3,CASSYLDEPNEKLFF
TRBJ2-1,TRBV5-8,CASSLVRPPYNEQFF
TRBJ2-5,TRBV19,CASRPQGAAETQYF
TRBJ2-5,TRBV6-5,CASSYHGTSGGAQYF
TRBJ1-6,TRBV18,CASSPAGPRGSALHF
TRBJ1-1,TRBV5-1,CASSLDGGKTEAFF
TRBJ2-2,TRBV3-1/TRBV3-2,CASSVTFSGTGSNTGELFF
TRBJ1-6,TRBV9,CASSGETGFSPLHF
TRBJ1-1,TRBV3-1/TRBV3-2,CASSPRGSGTEAFF
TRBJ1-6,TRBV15,CATSSPTGMDSPLHF
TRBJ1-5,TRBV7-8,CASSLTDRRNQPQHF
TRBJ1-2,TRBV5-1,CASSAGDSYGYTF
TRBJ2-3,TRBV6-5,CASSYEISSTDTQYF
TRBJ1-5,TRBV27,CASSLQGLGNQPQHF
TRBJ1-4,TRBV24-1,CASTPVCMKKLFF
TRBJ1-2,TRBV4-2,CASSQAGQGRYGYTF
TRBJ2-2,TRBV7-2,CASSSPSAGELFF
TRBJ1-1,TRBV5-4,CASSPRGAYTEAFF
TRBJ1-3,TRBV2,CASGRSSGNTIYF